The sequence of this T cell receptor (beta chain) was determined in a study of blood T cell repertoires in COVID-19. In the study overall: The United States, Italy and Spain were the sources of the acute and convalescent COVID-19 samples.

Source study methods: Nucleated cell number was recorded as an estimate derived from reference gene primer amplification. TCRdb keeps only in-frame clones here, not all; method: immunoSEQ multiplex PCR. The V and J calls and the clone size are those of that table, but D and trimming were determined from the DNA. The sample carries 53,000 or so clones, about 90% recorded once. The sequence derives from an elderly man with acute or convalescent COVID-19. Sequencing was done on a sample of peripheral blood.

This chain's CDR3 is CASSVQVADTQYF. CDR3 nucleotides: TGTGCCAGCAGCGTTCAAGTTGCGGATACGCAGTATTTT. V and J are TRBV9 and TRBJ2-3; unclear D gene. The CDR3 spans 13 residues. Trimming took off 2 bases at V and 6 bases at J, with 10 bases between the two ends. Germline loops: CDR1 SGDLS, CDR2 YYNGEE.